This T cell receptor (beta chain) appears in the sequencing data of a study of Graves' ophthalmopathy and Graves' hyperthyroidism. Across the whole study: Peripheral blood was gathered at the point of initial diagnosis, before any treatment started.

The V gene's germline CDR1 is SGHAT and CDR2 FQNNGV. After removal of 0 bases from V and 5 bases from J, the junction contained 7 bases not matched to a gene. The CDR3 contains 16 residues. The table lists this clonotype with many counts. In this cohort's terms, stable hyperthyroidism meant no ophthalmopathy by 18 months of follow-up. CDR3 regions of TCR beta were amplified from RNA transcripts. Second-round multiplex PCR followed a first-round RT-PCR using HTBI primers. TCRdb reanalysed the multiplex PCR reads using MiXCR and keeps one entry per CDR3 protein. The profile shows just over 400,000 distinct CDR3 sequences, over 20% of them singletons.

This clonotype was sampled from a woman in her late teens or twenties with stable Graves' hyperthyroidism. V and J are TRBV11-2 and TRBJ2-7; 10 positions agree with TRBD2. What was sequenced was peripheral blood. The CDR3 loop reads CASSLDAASGRDEQYF. For the CDR3, the DNA is TGTGCCAGCAGCTTAGACGCGGCTAGCGGGAGAGACGAGCAGTACTTC.